These T cell receptor beta chains were read from a single sample in a study of T cells in Graves' hyperthyroidism and ophthalmopathy. TCRdb fed the multiplex PCR reads into MiXCR, producing one record per CDR3 protein. Of about 720,000 distinct CDR3 sequences in the sample, approximately 19% are singletons; the top ten hold 15% to 20%. Sequences were obtained from blood. The receptors were gathered from a woman aged 50 to 60 with Graves' hyperthyroidism that later progressed to Graves' ophthalmopathy. CDR3s include the opening cysteine and the closing phenylalanine or tryptophan. D genes are given only for firm matches. The size field is filled for only some rows; it gives once, few, many or a size class.

CDR3 DNA	CDR3 protein	D gene	clone size	J gene	V gene
TGTGCCAACAATAACCGGGACAGCAATCAGCCCCAGCATTTT	CANNNRDSNQPQHF	.	.	TRBJ1-5	TRBV5-6
TGTGCCAGCAGCTACTCCGGGACAAGGAACACTGAAGCTTTCTTT	CASSYSGTRNTEAFF	.	many	TRBJ1-1	TRBV11-2
TGTGCCAGCAGGATAGCGGGGGGAACCGGGGAGCTGTTTTTT	CASRIAGGTGELFF	TRBD2	few	TRBJ2-2	TRBV12-3/TRBV12-4
TGTGCCAGCAGCCCCCAACGGGCCGGGGAGCTGTTTTTT	CASSPQRAGELFF	.	.	TRBJ2-2	TRBV11-2
TGTGCCAGCAGCCTAATCCAAGGCTATGGCTACACCTTC	CASSLIQGYGYTF	.	many	TRBJ1-2	TRBV3-1
TGCGCCAGCAGGGACATAGCGGGAGCGAGGCAGTATTTT	CASRDIAGARQYF	TRBD2	.	TRBJ2-3	TRBV10-2
TGCAGTGCCGATCCTGGGACCGATAATCAGCCCCAGCATTTT	CSADPGTDNQPQHF	.	.	TRBJ1-5	TRBV20-1
TGTGCCAGCAGTCCTTCACAGGGGGGTAACTATGGCTACACCTTC	CASSPSQGGNYGYTF	TRBD1	few	TRBJ1-2	TRBV6-1
TGTGCCAGCAGTCAGGTAGGGACCGTCGCGAAGCCCCAGCATTTT	CASSQVGTVAKPQHF	.	many	TRBJ1-5	TRBV12-3/TRBV12-4
TGTGCCAGCAGTTCACCGACAGGGTACGAGCAGTACTTC	CASSSPTGYEQYF	TRBD1	many	TRBJ2-7	TRBV12-3/TRBV12-4
TGTGCCAGCAGCATGAGAGACACTTCTAGCACAGATACGCAGTATTTT	CASSMRDTSSTDTQYF	.	.	TRBJ2-3	TRBV7-9
TGTGCCTGGAGGGGCGCTAGCACAGATACGCAGTATTTT	CAWRGASTDTQYF	.	.	TRBJ2-3	TRBV30
TGCGCCAGCAGCCAAGATAAGTTCGATCACTATGGCTACACCTTC	CASSQDKFDHYGYTF	.	few	TRBJ1-2	TRBV4-1
TGTGCCAGCAGCCAAGCTTTGCGGGGGGGGAACGAGCAGTACTTC	CASSQALRGGNEQYF	TRBD2	many	TRBJ2-7	TRBV3-1
TGCAGTGCTACCTTAGCGGGGGGGAGCTCCTACAATGAGCAGTTCTTC	CSATLAGGSSYNEQFF	TRBD2	.	TRBJ2-1	TRBV20-1
TGCAGTGCTAGCCCCGGGACAGGGGATGAAAAACTGTTTTTT	CSASPGTGDEKLFF	TRBD1	many	TRBJ1-4	TRBV20-1
TGTGCCAGCAGCTTGGCGGGACTGAATAATTCACCCCTCCACTTT	CASSLAGLNNSPLHF	.	.	TRBJ1-6	TRBV5-6
TGTGCCAGCAGCCAAGACGCCTCTGGGGCCAACGTCCTGACTTTC	CASSQDASGANVLTF	.	.	TRBJ2-6	TRBV3-1
TGTGCCAGCAGCCTAGAAGACAGGGGTTATACTGAAGCTTTCTTT	CASSLEDRGYTEAFF	TRBD1	many	TRBJ1-1	TRBV3-1
TGCGCCAGCAGCTCGATAGCGGGGGCCCACTACGAGCAGTACTTC	CASSSIAGAHYEQYF	TRBD2	few	TRBJ2-7	TRBV5-1
TGCGCCAGCAGTGAGTCGGGCAGGGGGACGACGAGGGATCAGCCCCAGCATTTT	CASSESGRGTTRDQPQHF	TRBD1	few	TRBJ1-5	TRBV10-2
TGTGCCATTATGACAGGGAACGCCTACGAGCAGTACTTC	CAIMTGNAYEQYF	TRBD1	many	TRBJ2-7	TRBV7-2
TGTGCCAGCAGGGCGGATCGGAACGAGCAGTACTTC	CASRADRNEQYF	.	many	TRBJ2-7	TRBV2
TGCAGCGTTGACGGGGGGGCTGGCAATCAGCCCCAGCATTTT	CSVDGGAGNQPQHF	.	.	TRBJ1-5	TRBV29-1
TGTGCCAGTAGTATAGCGGCAGAGTATGGCTACACCTTC	CASSIAAEYGYTF	.	few	TRBJ1-2	TRBV19
TGTGCCAGCAGCGTGACAGGTTATAATCAGCCCCAGCATTTT	CASSVTGYNQPQHF	.	.	TRBJ1-5	TRBV6-2/TRBV6-3
TGTGCCAGCTCACCAACGTCCGGGACAGGGAACACTGAAGCTTTCTTT	CASSPTSGTGNTEAFF	TRBD1	many	TRBJ1-1	TRBV18
TGTGCCAGCAGCGTTTCCGGGAGCCCTGGAAACACCATATATTTT	CASSVSGSPGNTIYF	.	many	TRBJ1-3	TRBV3-1
TGCGCCAGCAGTGGGGACTCACCCCTCCACTTT	CASSGDSPLHF	.	few	TRBJ1-6	TRBV10-1
TGCGCCAGCAGAGGGACGGGACAGAGGGAGCAGTACTTC	CASRGTGQREQYF	TRBD1	many	TRBJ2-7	TRBV5-1
TGCAGTGCGAGGGCCGGCAGGGGGCGGACTGAAGCTTTCTTT	CSARAGRGRTEAFF	TRBD1	once	TRBJ1-1	TRBV20-1
TGCGCCAGCAGTAGAAACAGGGGACAAGAGACCCAGTACTTC	CASSRNRGQETQYF	TRBD1	.	TRBJ2-5	TRBV6-9
TGTGCCAGCAGCAAGGGCGCAGCGGGGGACCAAGAGACCCAGTACTTC	CASSKGAAGDQETQYF	TRBD2	many	TRBJ2-5	TRBV11-2
TGCGCCAGCAGCTTGGTTACAGGAGGGTTATACAATGAGCAGTTCTTC	CASSLVTGGLYNEQFF	.	few	TRBJ2-1	TRBV5-1
TGTGCCAGCAGTCCCATCCAGGGAAGGGGCTACACCTTC	CASSPIQGRGYTF	.	.	TRBJ1-2	TRBV27
TGTGCCAGCAGCACGGACTCTACGGAAAACATTCAGTACTTC	CASSTDSTENIQYF	.	.	TRBJ2-4	TRBV7-3
TGTGCCAGCAGTTCACCGGGACACGGCTATGGCTACACCTTC	CASSSPGHGYGYTF	.	.	TRBJ1-2	TRBV6-1
TGTGCCAGCAGCGTAGAAGGGTTTTACACCGGGGAGCTGTTTTTT	CASSVEGFYTGELFF	.	few	TRBJ2-2	TRBV9
TGTGCCAGCAGTGAGAGGGGGTTGGATGAAAAACTGTTTTTT	CASSERGLDEKLFF	.	.	TRBJ1-4	TRBV6-1
TGTGCCAGCAGCCCCGTGGAAGGAGCGGGAGCCCACAATGAGCAGTTCTTC	CASSPVEGAGAHNEQFF	TRBD2	few	TRBJ2-1	TRBV28
TGTGCCAGCAGTCGTATAATGAACACTGAAGCTTTCTTT	CASSRIMNTEAFF	.	once	TRBJ1-1	TRBV28
TGCGCCAGCAGTCAGCCAGTTTACAATGAGCAGTTCTTC	CASSQPVYNEQFF	.	.	TRBJ2-1	TRBV5-1
TGTGCCAGCAGCCCGGTAGACACCGGGGAGCTGTTTTTT	CASSPVDTGELFF	.	many	TRBJ2-2	TRBV3-1
TGTGCCAGCACTAGTTCCCGACAGCCTAATGAAAAACTGTTTTTT	CASTSSRQPNEKLFF	.	.	TRBJ1-4	TRBV6-1
TGTGCCAGCAGCCTAAGAGGGCAGGGCCAAGAGACCCAGTACTTC	CASSLRGQGQETQYF	.	many	TRBJ2-5	TRBV11-3
TGTGCCAGCAGTTCGCCCCCTTCACCCCTCCACTTT	CASSSPPSPLHF	.	few	TRBJ1-6	TRBV2
TGTGCCAGCAGCCCGTACCCCGGGGCTCAAGAGACCCAGTACTTC	CASSPYPGAQETQYF	.	.	TRBJ2-5	TRBV11-3
TGCAGTGCTAGGTTCAAGAGCCGCACTAATGAAAAACTGTTTTTT	CSARFKSRTNEKLFF	.	.	TRBJ1-4	TRBV20-1
TGCGCCAGCAGTGATGGGAACTATGGCTACACCTTC	CASSDGNYGYTF	.	many	TRBJ1-2	TRBV10-2
TGTGCCAGCAGTGAGGGGGCGGGGTACAATGAGCAGTTCTTC	CASSEGAGYNEQFF	.	few	TRBJ2-1	TRBV6-1
TGCAGTGCTAGGGATAGCGGGGGGGAGACGGGGCCAGATACGCAGTATTTT	CSARDSGGETGPDTQYF	TRBD2	few	TRBJ2-3	TRBV20-1
TGTGCCAGCAGCCTAGAGGGGACAGGGGTCGCTGGGGCCAACGTCCTGACTTTC	CASSLEGTGVAGANVLTF	TRBD1	.	TRBJ2-6	TRBV7-2
TGCAGCGTTGTTGGGACGTATGGTCCTGGGGGGCTCTCTGGGGCCAACGTCCTGACTTTC	CSVVGTYGPGGLSGANVLTF	.	.	TRBJ2-6	TRBV29-1
TGTGCCAGGGGACTAGCGGGGGGGTATGAGCAGTTCTTC	CARGLAGGYEQFF	TRBD2	few	TRBJ2-1	TRBV2
TGCGCCAGCAGCTTGGAAGAAGCTAACTATGGCTACACCTTC	CASSLEEANYGYTF	.	many	TRBJ1-2	TRBV5-1
TGTGCCAGCAGCTTAGGGACTAGCGGGGGCCTAAGCTCCTACGAGCAGTACTTC	CASSLGTSGGLSSYEQYF	TRBD2	many	TRBJ2-7	TRBV11-2
TGCAGCGTTGAAACGGACAACGGGGAGACCCAGTACTTC	CSVETDNGETQYF	.	few	TRBJ2-5	TRBV29-1
TGTGCCAGCACACAGGGAGCGGGGGCCGAAGAGACCCAGTACTTC	CASTQGAGAEETQYF	TRBD2	many	TRBJ2-5	TRBV7-2
TGCAGTGCTAGGGGACAACAGTTATACTCTGGAAACACCATATATTTT	CSARGQQLYSGNTIYF	.	few	TRBJ1-3	TRBV20-1